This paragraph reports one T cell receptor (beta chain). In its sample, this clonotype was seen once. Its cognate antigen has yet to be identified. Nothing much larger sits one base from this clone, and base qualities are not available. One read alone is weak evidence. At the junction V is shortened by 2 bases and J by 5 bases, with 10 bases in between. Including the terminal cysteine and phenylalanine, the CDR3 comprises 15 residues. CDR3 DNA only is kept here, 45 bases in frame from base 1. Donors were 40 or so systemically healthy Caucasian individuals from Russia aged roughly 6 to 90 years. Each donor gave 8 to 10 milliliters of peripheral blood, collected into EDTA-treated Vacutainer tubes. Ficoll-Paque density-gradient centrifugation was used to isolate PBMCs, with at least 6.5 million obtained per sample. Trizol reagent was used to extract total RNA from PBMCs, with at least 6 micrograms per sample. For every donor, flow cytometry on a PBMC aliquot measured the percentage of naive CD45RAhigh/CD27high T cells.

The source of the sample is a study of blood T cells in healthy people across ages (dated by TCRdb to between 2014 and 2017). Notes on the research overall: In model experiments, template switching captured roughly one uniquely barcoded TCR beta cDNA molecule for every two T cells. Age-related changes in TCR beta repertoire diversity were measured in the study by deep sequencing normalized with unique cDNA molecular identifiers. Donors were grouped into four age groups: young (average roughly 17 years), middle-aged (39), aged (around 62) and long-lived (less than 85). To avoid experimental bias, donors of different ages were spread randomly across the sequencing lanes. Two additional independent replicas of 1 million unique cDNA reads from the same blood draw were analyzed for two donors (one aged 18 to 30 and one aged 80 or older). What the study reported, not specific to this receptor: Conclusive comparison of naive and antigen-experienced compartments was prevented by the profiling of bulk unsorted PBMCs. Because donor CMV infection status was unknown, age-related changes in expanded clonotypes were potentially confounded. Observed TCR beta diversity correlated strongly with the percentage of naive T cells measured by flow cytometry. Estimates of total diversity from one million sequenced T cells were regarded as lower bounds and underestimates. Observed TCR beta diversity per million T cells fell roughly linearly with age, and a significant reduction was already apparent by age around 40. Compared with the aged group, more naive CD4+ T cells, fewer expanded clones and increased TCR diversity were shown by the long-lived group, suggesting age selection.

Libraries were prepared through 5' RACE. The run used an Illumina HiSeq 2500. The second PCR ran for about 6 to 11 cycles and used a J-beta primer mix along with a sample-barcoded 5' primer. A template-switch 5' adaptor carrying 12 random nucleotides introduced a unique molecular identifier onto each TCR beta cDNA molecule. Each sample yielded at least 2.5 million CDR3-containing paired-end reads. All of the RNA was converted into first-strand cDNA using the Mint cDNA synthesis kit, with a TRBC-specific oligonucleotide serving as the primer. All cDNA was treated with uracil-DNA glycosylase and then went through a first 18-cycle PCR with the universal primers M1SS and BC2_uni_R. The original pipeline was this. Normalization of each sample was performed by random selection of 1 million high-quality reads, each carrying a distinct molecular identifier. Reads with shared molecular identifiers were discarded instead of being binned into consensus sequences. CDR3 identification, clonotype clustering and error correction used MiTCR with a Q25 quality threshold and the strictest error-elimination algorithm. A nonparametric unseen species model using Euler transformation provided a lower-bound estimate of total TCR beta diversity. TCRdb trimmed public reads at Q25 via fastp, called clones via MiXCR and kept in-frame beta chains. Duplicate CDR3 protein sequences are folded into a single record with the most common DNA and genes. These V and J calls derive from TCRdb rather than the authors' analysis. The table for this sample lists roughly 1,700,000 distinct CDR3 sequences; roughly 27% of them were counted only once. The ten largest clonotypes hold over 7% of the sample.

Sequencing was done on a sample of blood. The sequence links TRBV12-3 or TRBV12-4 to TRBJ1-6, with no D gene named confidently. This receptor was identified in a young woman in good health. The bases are TGTGCCAGCAGTTTACAGGAAGTAAATAATTCACCCCTCCACTTT. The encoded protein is CASSLQEVNNSPLHF.